This section outlines one T cell receptor (beta chain) sequence together with its context. Its target is unknown. This sample is part of a study of Ad26.COV2.S vaccination and SARS-CoV-2 variants. Overall study context: Participant was drawn from the COV1001 Ad26.COV2.S trial arm. Intramuscular Ad26.COV2.S doses were given once or twice, 56 days apart.

This CDR3 is built from 16 residues. The germline gives CDR1 SGHNT, CDR2 YYREEE (reference sequence). V shed 1 base, J shed 0 bases, and the junction held 5 bases outside the gene matches. The study, taken as a whole, reports: Spike-specific TCR breadth was greater in vaccine than placebo recipients. Across vaccine and placebo recipients, the breadth of non-spike TCRs was similar.

Sequencing used immunoSEQ multiplex PCR; TCRdb keeps in-frame clones, though not all of them. The profile shows hundreds of thousands of clones, more than 70% of them singletons. Sample treatment: some 19 received Ad26.COV2.S at low or high dose, single or two shots; a few received placebo; per-sample allocation not given. At day 63 after the first vaccine or placebo injection, samples were drawn. The sequences come from peripheral blood, collected in a trial of Ad26.COV2.S vaccine versus placebo. The chain carries TRBV5-4 and TRBJ2-7, with 9 bases matching TRBD2. The TCR originated in a person between 18 and 60 years old who received the Ad26.COV2.S COVID-19 vaccine or a placebo. The CDR3 region is CASSLLAGGRSYEQYF. CDR3 DNA sequence: TGTGCCAGCAGCTTGTTGGCGGGAGGGCGCTCCTACGAGCAGTACTTC.